This TCR beta chain was identified in a study of HIV-infected patients and healthy controls. Reverse transcription used 450 to 550 ng RNA and constant-region primers for alpha and beta. Each of the alpha and beta chains got its own library through chain-specific third strand synthesis with indices. The library had 12-nucleotide molecular identifiers formed by two random hexamers joined together. One entry per CDR3 protein results from TCRdb running MiXCR on the 5' RACE reads. The sample yields 15,000 to 20,000 distinct CDR3 sequences, roughly 8.9% seen once. Findings and limits, study-wide: The diversity differences were not explained by slight age and sex differences between study cohorts. Significant mean usage differences between HIV-infected patients and controls involved eight alpha and eight beta V genes.

This clonotype was picked up a small number of times. Its target is unknown. All unsorted peripheral T cells were captured because whole blood was used without fractionation. The source is an adult in good health. Sequenced material: blood.

CDR3 amino acids: CASNKLGLAGGPDTQYF. CDR3 in DNA: TGTGCCAGCAACAAACTAGGACTAGCGGGGGGGCCAGATACGCAGTATTTT. The chain has TRBV6-5 and TRBJ2-3; 15 bases match TRBD2. The germline V gene has CDR1 MNHEY and CDR2 SVGAGI. This CDR3 spans 17 amino acids. Trimming took 7 bases from V and 4 from J; bases not matched to a gene: 9.